Following are 24 T cell receptor beta chains from one sample sequenced in a study of CD8+ T cells in alopecia areata. Extracted RNA was reverse transcribed, and the resulting cDNA served as sequencing template. Clones were sequenced by immunoSEQ multiplex PCR, and TCRdb holds only the in-frame ones, with some missing. The table has some 180,000 clones, 50% to 70% seen once. Sequencing was performed on CD4+ T cells sorted from blood, taken at week 0. The receptors shown here come from a human donor with alopecia areata.

On this clone: The same CDR3 arises from other DNA sequences in this sample as well. V usage is TRBV30 and J usage is TRBJ1-6; a weak D match, TRBD1 (5 bases). The CDR3 is 12 amino acids. The germline V and J ends were trimmed by 4 bases and 7 bases, with 8 bases remaining between them. Germline CDR1 and CDR2: GTSNPN and SVGIG (reference sequence). In DNA, the CDR3 is TGTGCCTGGAACCGGGGGAATTCACCCCTCCACTTT. Translated: CAWNRGNSPLHF.

The V and J genes are TRBV30 and TRBJ2-2; 7 nucleotides agree with TRBD1. Germline CDR1 and CDR2: GTSNPN and SVGIG (reference sequence). V gave up 8 bases and J gave up 2 bases; unmatched junction bases: 11. CDR3 size: 15 residues. The CDR3 DNA is TGTGCCAGTACGGACAGGCCAATCAACACCGGGGAGCTGTTTTTT. Amino acid sequence: CASTDRPINTGELFF.

This chain uses TRBV7-2 with TRBJ2-7, with D possibly called TRBD1 or TRBD2 (6 bases each). V lost 5 bases to trimming and J lost 5 bases, with 16 bases between them. CDR3 length: 14 amino acids. Germline CDR1 and CDR2: SGHTA and FQGNSA. The CDR3 DNA sequence: TGTGCCAGCAGCCCCGTTGGGGGGCAGCACGAGCAGTACTTC. Protein product: CASSPVGGQHEQYF.

On this clone itself: Different DNA sequences within this sample yield the same CDR3. The chain links TRBV11-2 to TRBJ1-5, with D hard to call. The CDR3 sequence is 14 residues long. Germline CDR1 SGHAT, CDR2 FQNNGV. The ends were cut back, 5 bases at V and 2 bases at J, with 10 bases in the middle. CDR3 bases: TGTGCCAGCAGCCCTGGACGAGGCAATCAGCCCCAGCATTTT. This sequence encodes CASSPGRGNQPQHF.

This clone was observed a handful of times. The genes are TRBV11-2 and TRBJ2-7; 10 bases agree with TRBD1. Looked up from germline, CDR1 is SGHAT and CDR2 is FQNNGV. The J segment lost 5 bases and the V segment lost 7 bases, leaving 5 bases of the junction unmatched. This CDR3 is built from 13 residues. The CDR3 nucleotides are TGTGCCAGCACACGGGACAGGGGCGACGAGCAGTACTTC. Translation gives CASTRDRGDEQYF.

This clone was counted only a few times. The rearrangement links TRBV5-1 to TRBJ2-5, with D unresolved. CDR1 and CDR2 from the germline V gene are SGHRS and YFSETQ. The V and J ends lost 6 bases and 0 bases respectively, with 9 bases between them. The CDR3 loop spans 13 amino acids. The CDR3 is CASTTLYQETQYF. The CDR3 bases are TGCGCCAGCACCACCCTGTACCAAGAGACCCAGTACTTC.

The V gene is TRBV29-1, the J gene TRBJ2-5; the D call may be TRBD1 or TRBD2 (5 bases each). CDR1 and CDR2 (germline): SQVTM, ANQGSEA. The CDR3 contains 13 residues. V gave up 6 bases and J gave up 5 bases, with 16 bases separating them. CDR3 protein: CSVTGTLLETQYF. The CDR3 DNA reads TGCAGCGTAACCGGGACCCTTCTGGAGACCCAGTACTTC.

The chain employs TRBV14 and TRBJ1-1; no definite D call. Trimming removed 6 bases from V and 1 base from J, with 15 bases in between. This CDR3 spans 15 amino acids. CDR1 and CDR2 from the germline V gene are SGHDN and FVKESK. DNA for the CDR3: TGTGCCAGCAGTCGTTTGTTACAGCCGAACACTGAAGCTTTCTTT. Its translation is CASSRLLQPNTEAFF.

The chain has TRBV7-2 and TRBJ2-3; D is possibly TRBD1 (5 bases). This CDR3 is built from 14 residues. The V gene lost 2 bases and the J gene lost 2 bases, with 8 bases spanning the gap. Germline V CDR1 and CDR2: SGHTA, FQGNSA. The CDR3 coding sequence is TGTGCCAGCAGCTTAAGACAGCCCACAGATACGCAGTATTTT. Its translation is CASSLRQPTDTQYF.

The chain joins TRBV29-1 to TRBJ2-5, with D possibly being TRBD1 or TRBD2 (6 bases each). V lost 0 bases to trimming and J lost 6 bases, with 14 bases between them. The germline V gene encodes CDR1 SQVTM and CDR2 ANQGSEA. There are 14 residues in the CDR3. CDR3 protein: CSVEESPGGKTQYF. CDR3 nucleotides: TGCAGCGTTGAAGAGTCCCCCGGGGGCAAGACCCAGTACTTC.

As to this clone: The junction departs from germline at one end; a sequencing error may be responsible. The sample carries other DNA sequences with the same CDR3. V and J are TRBV5-1 and TRBJ2-5; unclear D gene. Germline values: CDR1 SGHRS, CDR2 YFSETQ. The CDR3 is 12 amino acids. DNA of the CDR3: TGTGCCAGCAGCCCGGGCCAAGAGACCCAGTACTTC. Residues: CASSPGQETQYF.

The chain carries TRBV18 and TRBJ1-1; 7 bases agree with TRBD1. Germline trimming cut 1 base from V and 3 bases from J; bases unmatched to any gene: 8. The CDR3 loop spans 16 amino acids. Germline CDR1 and CDR2: KGHSH and LQKENI. The CDR3 is CASSPRQGIGDTEAFF. The DNA of the CDR3 is TGTGCCAGCTCACCACGACAGGGCATAGGAGACACTGAAGCTTTCTTT.

The chain joins TRBV7-2 to TRBJ1-4; D is unresolved. V dropped 3 bases and J dropped 7 bases, with 15 bases sitting between them. There are 15 residues in the CDR3. Per germline, CDR1 SGHTA and CDR2 FQGNSA. The CDR3 is CASSLDGVRGEKLFF. CDR3 nucleotide sequence: TGTGCCAGCAGCTTGGACGGCGTTCGAGGTGAAAAACTGTTTTTT. Supplemented by reference TRBV7-2 and TRBJ1-4, the full variable domain reads GAGVSQSPSNKVTEKGKDVELRCDPISGHTALYWYRQSLGQGLEFLIYFQGNSAPDKSGLPSDRFSAERTGGSVSTLTIQRTQQEDSAVYLCASSLDGVRGEKLFFGSGTQLSVL.

The gene calls are TRBV27 and TRBJ1-6; D gene unclear. Trimming stripped 1 base from V and 8 bases from J, with 12 bases between. CDR3 length: 15 amino acids. Germline V lookup: CDR1 MNHEY, CDR2 SMNVEV (reference sequence). CDR3: CASSLYSTRDSPLHF. CDR3 DNA: TGTGCCAGCAGTTTATATTCGACGCGCGATTCACCCCTCCACTTT.

This sequence joins TRBV11-2 and TRBJ2-7, with D perhaps matching TRBD2 (5 bases). Germline V gene sequence: CDR1 SGHAT, CDR2 FQNNGV. The CDR3 length is 11 residues. V gave up 3 bases and J gave up 6 bases, with 6 bases separating them. CDR3 nucleotide sequence: TGTGCCAGCAGCTTCGAGGGCGAGCAGTACTTC. Translation: CASSFEGEQYF.

This clone has just a few counts. The chain links TRBV29-1 to TRBJ1-2; D gene ambiguous. CDR1 is SQVTM, CDR2 ANQGSEA, per germline. This CDR3 is 12 amino acids long. Trimming cost V 3 bases and J 5 bases, with 10 bases left between them. The CDR3 DNA sequence: TGCAGCGTTGACGACTACCGTTATGGCTACACCTTC. Protein: CSVDDYRYGYTF.

With respect to this clone: In the same sample, other DNA sequences code for this CDR3. This chain connects TRBV29-1 to TRBJ1-2, with 7 positions matching TRBD1. V gave up 4 bases and J gave up 7 bases; unmatched junction bases: 3. This CDR3 is 11 amino acids long. CDR1 and CDR2 (germline): SQVTM, ANQGSEA. This chain's CDR3 is CSVGQGRGYTF. For the CDR3, the DNA is TGCAGCGTTGGACAGGGTCGTGGCTACACCTTC.

Concerning this clone: Other DNA sequences in this sample translate to the same CDR3. The rearrangement joins TRBV7-2 to TRBJ2-7; no clear D. Germline V lookup: CDR1 SGHTA, CDR2 FQGNSA. The V end lost 1 base, the J end lost 2 bases, and 6 bases lay between the germline ends. This CDR3 is 13 amino acids long. CDR3 bases: TGTGCCAGCAGCTTAGAGGCCACCTACGAGCAGTACTTC. Translated: CASSLEATYEQYF.

The genes are TRBV5-1 and TRBJ2-5; D is perhaps TRBD1 (5 bases). V dropped 0 bases and J dropped 0 bases, with 6 bases sitting between them. CDR1 SGHRS and CDR2 YFSETQ come from the germline V gene. The CDR3 spans 14 residues. CDR3 nucleotides: TGCGCCAGCAGCTTGGGACAGCACCAAGAGACCCAGTACTTC. This sequence encodes CASSLGQHQETQYF.

J is TRBJ1-6 and V is TRBV7-2; no clear D gene. V was clipped by 5 bases and J by 0 bases, with 8 bases between them. The CDR3 length is 15 residues. Germline V gives CDR1 SGHTA, CDR2 FQGNSA. Written as DNA, the CDR3 is TGTGCCAGCAGCGCCATTAGCTCCTATAATTCACCCCTCCACTTT. It yields the protein CASSAISSYNSPLHF.

The chain carries TRBV4-3 and TRBJ1-6, with a tentative D call TRBD1 (5 bases). CDR3 size: 15 residues. Deletions cut 0 bases from V and 7 bases from J, with 10 bases between. Per the germline V gene, CDR1 is LGHNA and CDR2 is YSLEER. The CDR3 sequence: CASSQEETVNSPLHF. The CDR3 DNA is TGCGCCAGCAGCCAAGAAGAGACAGTCAATTCACCCCTCCACTTT.

For the CDR3, the DNA is TGTGCCAGCAGCCCCGGGACTAGCGGGAAGACCCAGTACTTC. Amino acid sequence: CASSPGTSGKTQYF. The J gene is TRBJ2-5, the V gene TRBV6-1; 13 bases are a match to TRBD2. The CDR3 is 14 amino acids. Germline V lookup: CDR1 MNHNS, CDR2 SASEGT. J was trimmed by 6 bases and V by 6 bases; bases with no gene match: 4.

This clone has just one count. The chain has TRBV30 and TRBJ1-2; tentatively, D is TRBD1 (6 bases). CDR1 is GTSNPN, CDR2 SVGIG, per germline (reference sequence). The CDR3 runs to 11 residues. V lost 7 bases to trimming and J lost 6 bases, with 12 bases between them. CDR3 region: CAFYRDHGYTF. Written as DNA, the CDR3 is TGTGCCTTCTACAGGGATCATGGCTACACCTTC.

This clone occurred a few times. This chain links TRBV15 with TRBJ2-5, with 9 bases that match TRBD1. The ends lost 2 bases at V and 5 bases at J; junction bases unmatched: 9. This CDR3 spans 16 amino acids. CDR1 and CDR2 (germline): LNHNV, YYDKDF (reference sequence). CDR3 sequence: CATSRLAGTGMETQYF. The DNA for the CDR3 is TGTGCCACCAGCAGACTAGCCGGGACAGGGATGGAGACCCAGTACTTC.